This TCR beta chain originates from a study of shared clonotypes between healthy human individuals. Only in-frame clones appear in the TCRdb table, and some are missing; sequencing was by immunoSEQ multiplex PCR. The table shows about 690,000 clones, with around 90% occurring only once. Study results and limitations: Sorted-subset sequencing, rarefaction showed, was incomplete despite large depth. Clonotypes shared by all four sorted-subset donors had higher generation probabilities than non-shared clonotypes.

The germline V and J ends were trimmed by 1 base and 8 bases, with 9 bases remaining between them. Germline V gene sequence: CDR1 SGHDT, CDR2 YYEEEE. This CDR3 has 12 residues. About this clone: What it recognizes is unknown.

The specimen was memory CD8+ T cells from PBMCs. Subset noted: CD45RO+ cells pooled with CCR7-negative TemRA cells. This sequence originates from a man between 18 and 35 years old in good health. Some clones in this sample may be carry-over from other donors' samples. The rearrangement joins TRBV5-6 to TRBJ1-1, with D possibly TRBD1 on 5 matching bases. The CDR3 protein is CASSLSTDEAFF. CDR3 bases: TGTGCCAGCAGCTTGTCGACAGACGAAGCTTTCTTT.